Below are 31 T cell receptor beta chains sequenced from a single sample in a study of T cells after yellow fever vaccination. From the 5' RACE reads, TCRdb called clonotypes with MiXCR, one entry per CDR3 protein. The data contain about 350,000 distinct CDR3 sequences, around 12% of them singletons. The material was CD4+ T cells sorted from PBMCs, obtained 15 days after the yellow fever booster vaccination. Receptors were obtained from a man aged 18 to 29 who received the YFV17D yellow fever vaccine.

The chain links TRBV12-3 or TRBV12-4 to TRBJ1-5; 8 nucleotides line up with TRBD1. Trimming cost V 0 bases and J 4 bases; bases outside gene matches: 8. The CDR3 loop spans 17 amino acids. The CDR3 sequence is CASSLAPGTGQNQPQHF. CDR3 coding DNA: TGTGCCAGCAGTTTAGCGCCCGGGACAGGCCAAAATCAGCCCCAGCATTTT.

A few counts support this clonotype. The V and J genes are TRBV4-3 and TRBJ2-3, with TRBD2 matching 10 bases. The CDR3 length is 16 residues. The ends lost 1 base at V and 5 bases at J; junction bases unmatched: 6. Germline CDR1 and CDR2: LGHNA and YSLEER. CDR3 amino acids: CASSQGWSSGGDTQYF. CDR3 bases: TGCGCCAGCAGCCAAGGTTGGTCTAGCGGGGGAGATACGCAGTATTTT.

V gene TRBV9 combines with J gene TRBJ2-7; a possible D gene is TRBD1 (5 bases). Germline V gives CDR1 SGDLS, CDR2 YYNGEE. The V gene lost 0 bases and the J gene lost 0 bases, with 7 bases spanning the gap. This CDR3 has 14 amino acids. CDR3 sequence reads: CASSVGRASYEQYF. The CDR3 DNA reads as TGTGCCAGCAGCGTAGGCAGGGCCTCCTACGAGCAGTACTTC.

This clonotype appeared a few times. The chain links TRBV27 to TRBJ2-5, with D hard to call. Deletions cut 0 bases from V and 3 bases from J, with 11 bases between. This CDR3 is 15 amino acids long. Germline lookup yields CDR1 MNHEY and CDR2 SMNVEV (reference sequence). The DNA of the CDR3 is TGTGCCAGCAGTTTATCCCGCCTGAGCGAAGAGACCCAGTACTTC. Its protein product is CASSLSRLSEETQYF.

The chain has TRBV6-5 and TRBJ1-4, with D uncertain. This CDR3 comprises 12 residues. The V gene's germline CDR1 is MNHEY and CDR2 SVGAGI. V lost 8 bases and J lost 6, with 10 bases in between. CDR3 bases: TGTGCCAGCCGGGGTGACGATGAAAAACTGTTTTTT. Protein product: CASRGDDEKLFF.

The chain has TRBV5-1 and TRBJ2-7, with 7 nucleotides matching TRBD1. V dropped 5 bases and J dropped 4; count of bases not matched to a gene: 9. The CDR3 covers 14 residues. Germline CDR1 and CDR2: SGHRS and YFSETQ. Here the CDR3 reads CASRGTAEIYEQYF. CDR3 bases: TGCGCCAGCAGAGGGACAGCCGAGATATACGAGCAGTACTTC.

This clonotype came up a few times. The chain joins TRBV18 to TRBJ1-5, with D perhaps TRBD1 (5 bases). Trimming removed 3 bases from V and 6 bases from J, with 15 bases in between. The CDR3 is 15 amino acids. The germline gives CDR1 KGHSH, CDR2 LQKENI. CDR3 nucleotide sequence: TGTGCCAGCTCACCCGAAGGGGTCCAGGGTCAGCCCCAGCATTTT. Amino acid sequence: CASSPEGVQGQPQHF.

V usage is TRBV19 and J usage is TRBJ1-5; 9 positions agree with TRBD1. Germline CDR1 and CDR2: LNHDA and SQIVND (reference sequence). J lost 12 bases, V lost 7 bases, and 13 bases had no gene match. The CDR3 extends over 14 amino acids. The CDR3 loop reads CASNLAGTGSIQHF. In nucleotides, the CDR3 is TGTGCCAGTAACCTAGCCGGGACAGGGAGCATCCAGCATTTT.

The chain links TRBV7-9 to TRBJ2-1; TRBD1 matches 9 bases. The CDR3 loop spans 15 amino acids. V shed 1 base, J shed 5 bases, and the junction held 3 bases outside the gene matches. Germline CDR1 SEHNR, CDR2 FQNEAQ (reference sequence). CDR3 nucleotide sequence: TGTGCCAGCAGCTTAGGGGACAGGGCCCACAATGAGCAGTTCTTC. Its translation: CASSLGDRAHNEQFF.

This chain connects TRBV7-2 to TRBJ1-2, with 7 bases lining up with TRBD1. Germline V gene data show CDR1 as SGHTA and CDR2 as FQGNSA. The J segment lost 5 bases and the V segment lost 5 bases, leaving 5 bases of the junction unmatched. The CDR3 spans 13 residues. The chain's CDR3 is CASSPDREYGYTF. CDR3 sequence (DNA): TGTGCCAGCAGCCCAGACAGGGAATATGGCTACACCTTC. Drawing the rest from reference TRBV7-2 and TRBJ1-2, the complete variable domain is GAGVSQSPSNKVTEKGKDVELRCDPISGHTALYWYRQSLGQGLEFLIYFQGNSAPDKSGLPSDRFSAERTGGSVSTLTIQRTQQEDSAVYLCASSPDREYGYTFGSGTRLTVV.

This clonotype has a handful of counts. The CDR3 DNA sequence: TGTGCCAGTAGAGGGCCAGGTCAAAAAAACATTCAGTACTTC. It encodes CASRGPGQKNIQYF. V usage is TRBV19 and J usage is TRBJ2-4; D gene uncertain. CDR1 and CDR2 (germline): LNHDA, SQIVND (reference sequence). With 6 bases removed from V and 4 bases from J, the gap between germline ends came to 13 bases. This CDR3 comprises 14 residues.

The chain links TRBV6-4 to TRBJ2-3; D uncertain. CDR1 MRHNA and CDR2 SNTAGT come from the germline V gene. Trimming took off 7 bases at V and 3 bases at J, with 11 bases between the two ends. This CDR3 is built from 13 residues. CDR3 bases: TGTGCCAGCAAGGCCTTGGAGACAGATACGCAGTATTTT. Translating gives CASKALETDTQYF.

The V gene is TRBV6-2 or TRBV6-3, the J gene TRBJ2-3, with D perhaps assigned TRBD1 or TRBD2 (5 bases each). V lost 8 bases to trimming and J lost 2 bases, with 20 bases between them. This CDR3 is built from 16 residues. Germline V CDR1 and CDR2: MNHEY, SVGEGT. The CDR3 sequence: CASSSWDEGYTDTQYF. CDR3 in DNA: TGTGCCAGCTCCTCCTGGGACGAAGGATACACAGATACGCAGTATTTT.

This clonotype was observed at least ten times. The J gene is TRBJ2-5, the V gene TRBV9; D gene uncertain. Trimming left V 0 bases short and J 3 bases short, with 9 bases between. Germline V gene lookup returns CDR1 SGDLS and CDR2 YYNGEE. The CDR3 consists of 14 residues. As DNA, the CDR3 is TGTGCCAGCAGCGTAGCTGGGCAGAAAGAGACCCAGTACTTC. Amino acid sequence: CASSVAGQKETQYF.

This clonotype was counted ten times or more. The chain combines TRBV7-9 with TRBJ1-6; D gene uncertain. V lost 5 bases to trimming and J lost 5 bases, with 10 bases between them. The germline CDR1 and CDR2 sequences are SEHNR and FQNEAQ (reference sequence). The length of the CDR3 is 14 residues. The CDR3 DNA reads TGTGCCAGCAGCCCTTGGCAGAATAATTCACCCCTCCACTTT. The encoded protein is CASSPWQNNSPLHF.

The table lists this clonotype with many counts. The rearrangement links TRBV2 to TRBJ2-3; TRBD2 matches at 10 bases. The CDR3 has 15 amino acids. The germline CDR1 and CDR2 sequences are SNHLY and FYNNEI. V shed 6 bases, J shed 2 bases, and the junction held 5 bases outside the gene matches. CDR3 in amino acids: CASSGTSGTTDTQYF. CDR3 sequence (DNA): TGTGCCAGCAGCGGTACTAGCGGGACCACAGATACGCAGTATTTT.

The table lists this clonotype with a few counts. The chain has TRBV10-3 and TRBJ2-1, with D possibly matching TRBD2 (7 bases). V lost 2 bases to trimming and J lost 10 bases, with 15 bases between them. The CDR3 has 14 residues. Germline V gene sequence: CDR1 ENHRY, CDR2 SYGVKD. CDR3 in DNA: TGTGCCATCAGTGAGGGTGTCGGGGGGCCGGAGCAGTTCTTC. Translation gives CAISEGVGGPEQFF.

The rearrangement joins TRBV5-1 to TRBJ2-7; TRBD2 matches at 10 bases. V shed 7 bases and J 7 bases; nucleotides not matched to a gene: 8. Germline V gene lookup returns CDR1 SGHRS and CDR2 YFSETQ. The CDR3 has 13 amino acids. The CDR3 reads CASWGVAGGEQYF. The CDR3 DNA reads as TGCGCCAGCTGGGGTGTAGCGGGAGGTGAGCAGTACTTC.

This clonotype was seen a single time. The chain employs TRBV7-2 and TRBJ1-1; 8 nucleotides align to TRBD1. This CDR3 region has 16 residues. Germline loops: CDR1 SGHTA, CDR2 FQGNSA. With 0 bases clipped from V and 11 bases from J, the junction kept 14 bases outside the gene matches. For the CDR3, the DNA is TGTGCCAGCAGCTTAGCGGGACAGGCGGTGGGTCTGGGGGCTTTCTTT. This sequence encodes CASSLAGQAVGLGAFF.

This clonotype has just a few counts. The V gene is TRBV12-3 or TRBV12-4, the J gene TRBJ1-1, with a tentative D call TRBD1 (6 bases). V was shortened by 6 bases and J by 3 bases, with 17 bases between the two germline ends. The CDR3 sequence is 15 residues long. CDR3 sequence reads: CASSIPGTPYTEAFF. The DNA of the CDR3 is TGTGCCAGCAGCATTCCCGGGACACCATACACTGAAGCTTTCTTT.

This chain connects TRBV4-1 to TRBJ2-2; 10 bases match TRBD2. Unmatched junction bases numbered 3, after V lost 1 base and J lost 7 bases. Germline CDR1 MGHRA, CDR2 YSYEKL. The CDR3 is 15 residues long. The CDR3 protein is CASSQVPSGSGELFF. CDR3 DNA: TGCGCCAGCAGCCAAGTGCCTAGCGGGAGCGGGGAGCTGTTTTTT.

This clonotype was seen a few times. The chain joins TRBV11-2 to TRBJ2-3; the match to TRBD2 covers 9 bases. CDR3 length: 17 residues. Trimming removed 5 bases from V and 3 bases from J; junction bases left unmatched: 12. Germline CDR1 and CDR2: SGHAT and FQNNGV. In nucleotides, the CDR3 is TGTGCCAGCAGCGCCCTGGTGGCGGGGGGGCTGACAGATACGCAGTATTTT. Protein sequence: CASSALVAGGLTDTQYF.

The CDR3 spells CASSPPGASDTQYF. The CDR3 DNA sequence: TGTGCCAGCTCACCACCAGGGGCTTCAGATACGCAGTATTTT. V gene TRBV18 combines with J gene TRBJ2-3; TRBD1 is a possible D gene (5 bases). Trimming removed 0 bases from V and 4 bases from J, with 8 bases in between. The CDR3 has 14 amino acids. The V gene's germline CDR1 is KGHSH and CDR2 LQKENI.

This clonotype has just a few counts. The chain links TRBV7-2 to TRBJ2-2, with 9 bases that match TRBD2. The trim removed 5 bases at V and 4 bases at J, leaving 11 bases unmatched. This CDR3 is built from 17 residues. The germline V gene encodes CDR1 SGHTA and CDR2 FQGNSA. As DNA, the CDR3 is TGTGCCAGCAGCCCCCGAGGGCGGGGGGGCAGCACCGGGGAGCTGTTTTTT. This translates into CASSPRGRGGSTGELFF.

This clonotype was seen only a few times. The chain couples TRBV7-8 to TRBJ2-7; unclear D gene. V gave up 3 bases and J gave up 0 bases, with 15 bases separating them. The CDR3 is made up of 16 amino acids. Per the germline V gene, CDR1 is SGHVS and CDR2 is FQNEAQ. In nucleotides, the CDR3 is TGTGCCAGCAGCTTGGAGACGGCCCTCCTCTCCTACGAGCAGTACTTC. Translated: CASSLETALLSYEQYF.

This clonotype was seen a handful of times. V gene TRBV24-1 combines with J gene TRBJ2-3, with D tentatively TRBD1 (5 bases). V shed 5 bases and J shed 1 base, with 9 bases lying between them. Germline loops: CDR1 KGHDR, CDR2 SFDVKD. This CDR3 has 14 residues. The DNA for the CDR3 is TGTGCCACCAGTGCCAGGGCGGGCACAGATACGCAGTATTTT. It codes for CATSARAGTDTQYF.

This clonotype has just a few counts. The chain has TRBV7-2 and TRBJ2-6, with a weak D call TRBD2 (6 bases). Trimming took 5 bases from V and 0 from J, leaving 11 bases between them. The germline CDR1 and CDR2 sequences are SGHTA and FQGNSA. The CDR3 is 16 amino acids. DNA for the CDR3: TGTGCCAGCAGCCGAGGAGGGACCTCTGGGGCCAACGTCCTGACTTTC. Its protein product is CASSRGGTSGANVLTF. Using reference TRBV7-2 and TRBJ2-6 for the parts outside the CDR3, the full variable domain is GAGVSQSPSNKVTEKGKDVELRCDPISGHTALYWYRQSLGQGLEFLIYFQGNSAPDKSGLPSDRFSAERTGGSVSTLTIQRTQQEDSAVYLCASSRGGTSGANVLTFGAGSRLTVL.

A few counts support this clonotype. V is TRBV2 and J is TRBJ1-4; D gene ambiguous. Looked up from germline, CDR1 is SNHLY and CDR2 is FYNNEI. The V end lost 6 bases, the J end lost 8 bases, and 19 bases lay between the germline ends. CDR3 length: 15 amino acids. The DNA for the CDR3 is TGTGCCAGCAGCGGGTCCGGGCTCCGGTGGGAAAAACTGTTTTTT. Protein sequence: CASSGSGLRWEKLFF.

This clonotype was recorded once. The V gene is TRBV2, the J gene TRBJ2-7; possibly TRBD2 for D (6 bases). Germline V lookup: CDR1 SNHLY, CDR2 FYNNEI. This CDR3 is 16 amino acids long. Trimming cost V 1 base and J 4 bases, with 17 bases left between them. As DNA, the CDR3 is TGTGCCAGCAGTGAAGGCCTGGGACTTTCTAGGTACGAGCAGTACTTC. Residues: CASSEGLGLSRYEQYF.

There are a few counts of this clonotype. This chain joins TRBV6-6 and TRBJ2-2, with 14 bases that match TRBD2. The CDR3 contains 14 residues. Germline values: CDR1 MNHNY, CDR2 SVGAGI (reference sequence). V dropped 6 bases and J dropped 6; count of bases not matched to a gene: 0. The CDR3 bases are TGTGCCAGCAGGACTAGCGGGGGGGCCGGGGAGCTGTTTTTT. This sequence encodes CASRTSGGAGELFF.

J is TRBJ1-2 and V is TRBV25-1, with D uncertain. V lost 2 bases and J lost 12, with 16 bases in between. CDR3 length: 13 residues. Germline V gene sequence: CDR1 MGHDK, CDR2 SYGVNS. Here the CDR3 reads CASSEGFLGSHTF. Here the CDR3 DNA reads TGTGCCAGCAGTGAAGGTTTTTTGGGGAGCCACACCTTC.